This is a list of T cell receptor beta chains from one sample in a study of T cells in Graves' hyperthyroidism and ophthalmopathy. TCRdb redid the calling of the multiplex PCR reads with MiXCR, one entry per CDR3 protein. The table records about 500,000 distinct CDR3 sequences, roughly 17% of them present only once. The sample was blood. These receptor sequences come from a woman aged 18-29 years with Graves' ophthalmopathy. Each CDR3 is given with its conserved first and last residue. The D gene is left open where the match is weak. Part of the rows lack a size; the others show once, few, many or a class for expanded clones.

clone_size j_call cdr3_length d_call v_call cdr3_nt cdr3_aa
NA TRBJ2-7 17 TRBD2 TRBV19 TGTGCCAGTAGCCCCCGGATTCTAAGCGGGGGGACCTACAAGCAGTACTTC CASSPRILSGGTYKQYF
many TRBJ2-7 15 NA TRBV7-2 TGTGCCAGCAGCTATACCGGGACTCTCTCCTACGAGCAGTACTTC CASSYTGTLSYEQYF
NA TRBJ1-2 14 TRBD1 TRBV10-3 TGTGCCTCACGCCAGGGGGCGCTGGACTATGGCTACACCTTC CASRQGALDYGYTF
NA TRBJ2-3 18 NA TRBV5-4 TGTGCCAGCAGCTTGGCCAACGTCCCTCTAGCGTCCCCAGATACGCAGTATTTT CASSLANVPLASPDTQYF
NA TRBJ1-1 15 NA TRBV7-2 TGTGCCAGCAACGTCTACGGGACGCTTGACACTGAAGCTTTCTTT CASNVYGTLDTEAFF
many TRBJ1-2 15 NA TRBV5-8 TGTGCCAGCAGCTTAGGAAGCTCGGGTAGCTATGGCTACACCTTC CASSLGSSGSYGYTF
NA TRBJ2-3 19 TRBD2 TRBV6-2/TRBV6-3 TGTGCCAGCAGTCGACTAGCGGGGGGCCAACAAACTAGCACAGATACGCAGTATTTT CASSRLAGGQQTSTDTQYF
many TRBJ1-1 14 NA TRBV9 TGTGCCAGCAGCGTAGGGGGTACGGGCACTGAAGCTTTCTTT CASSVGGTGTEAFF
NA TRBJ1-2 15 NA TRBV6-1 TGTGCCAGCAGTGAAGCGCTTCCGGCTAACTATGGCTACACCTTC CASSEALPANYGYTF
NA TRBJ1-5 16 NA TRBV28 TGTGCCAGCAACGGGAGGGGACCATATAGCAATCAGCCCCAGCATTTT CASNGRGPYSNQPQHF
NA TRBJ1-5 15 NA TRBV20-1 TGCAGTGCAAGACAGGTTCCCGGGGGCAATCAGCCCCAGCATTTT CSARQVPGGNQPQHF
few TRBJ2-4 20 TRBD2 TRBV3-1 TGTGCCAGCAGCCTCACGTCGAGAAGCGGGGGGTCCTTAGCCAAAAACATTCAGTACTTC CASSLTSRSGGSLAKNIQYF
many TRBJ2-1 12 NA TRBV11-2 TGTGCCAGCAGCTTGCCAGGGGTTGAGCAGTTCTTC CASSLPGVEQFF
few TRBJ2-7 14 NA TRBV11-2 TGTGCCAGCAGCTTTTTCTCCGGGGCCTACGAGCAGTACTTC CASSFFSGAYEQYF
many TRBJ2-2 16 TRBD2 TRBV6-8 TGTGCCACCCTGCGGATCAGCGGGAGGAACACCGGGGAGCTGTTTTTT CATLRISGRNTGELFF
NA TRBJ2-1 13 TRBD2 TRBV7-3 TGTGCCAGCAGGCCGGGGGGACGAAATGAGCAGTTCTTC CASRPGGRNEQFF
few TRBJ1-1 14 NA TRBV4-1 TGCGCCAGCAGCCGGGTTTCAGAGAACACTGAAGCTTTCTTT CASSRVSENTEAFF
many TRBJ1-4 15 NA TRBV28 TGTGCCACTAATCCTGACCGCGCAACTAATGAAAAACTGTTTTTT CATNPDRATNEKLFF
many TRBJ1-5 18 TRBD1 TRBV28 TGTGCCAGCAGTCCCCGGACAGGGGAGAACATAGCAAATCAGCCCCAGCATTTT CASSPRTGENIANQPQHF
NA TRBJ1-3 16 NA TRBV29-1 TGCAGCGTTGAACTCGACAGGCCGGCGGCTGGAAACACCATATATTTT CSVELDRPAAGNTIYF
few TRBJ2-5 14 TRBD2 TRBV29-1 TGCAGCGTTGGGACTAGCGGAATAGGAGAGACCCAGTACTTC CSVGTSGIGETQYF
many TRBJ2-3 17 TRBD2 TRBV28 TGTGCCAGCAGTTTCCCTAGCGGGAGGTTGGGGACAGATACGCAGTATTTT CASSFPSGRLGTDTQYF
few TRBJ2-7 13 NA TRBV10-3 TGTGCCATCAGTGAGTTAGGAGGGTCCGAGCAGTACTTC CAISELGGSEQYF
NA TRBJ2-7 15 TRBD2 TRBV7-2 TGTGCCAGCGGCCCTCTAGCGGGAGGGCATCGGGAGCAGTACTTC CASGPLAGGHREQYF
NA TRBJ2-7 15 TRBD2 TRBV20-1 TGCAGTGCTTATTATAGTGGGCGGGGGATCTACGAGCAGTACTTC CSAYYSGRGIYEQYF
many TRBJ2-3 15 NA TRBV15 TGTGCCACCAGCAGAGATCAAGAGGGTCCAGATACGCAGTATTTT CATSRDQEGPDTQYF
NA TRBJ1-4 12 TRBD1 TRBV2 TGTGCCACCGGACAGGGGAGGGAAAAACTGTTTTTT CATGQGREKLFF
many TRBJ2-1 15 NA TRBV11-1 TGTGCCAGCAGCTTAGAGGGGACCTTGGGGAATGAGCAGTTCTTC CASSLEGTLGNEQFF
many TRBJ1-5 16 NA TRBV28 TGTGCCAGCAGTCTTACTTTCGACCGTAGCAATCAGCCCCAGCATTTT CASSLTFDRSNQPQHF
NA TRBJ1-1 11 NA TRBV19 TGTGCCAGTAGCTTGCTCGCTGAAGCTTTCTTT CASSLLAEAFF
few TRBJ1-4 14 TRBD1 TRBV28 TGTGCCAGCAGTCGACAGGGCTATGGCGAAAAACTGTTTTTT CASSRQGYGEKLFF
many TRBJ2-5 15 TRBD2 TRBV11-2 TGTGCCAGCAGCCGTCCTAGCGGGGGTAGAGAGACCCAGTACTTC CASSRPSGGRETQYF
NA TRBJ2-7 15 TRBD1 TRBV27 TGTGCCAGCAGTTTAATATGGGCAGGGGGCCGCGAGCAGTACTTC CASSLIWAGGREQYF
few TRBJ1-6 15 NA TRBV27 TGTGCCAGCAGTTTGGCGGACATTTATAATTCACCCCTCCACTTT CASSLADIYNSPLHF
many TRBJ1-5 14 NA TRBV28 TGTGCCAGCAGTTTGGAGGATAGCAATCAGCCCCAGCATTTT CASSLEDSNQPQHF
NA TRBJ1-2 13 TRBD1 TRBV15 TGTGCCACCAAGGACAGGGGTAACTATGGCTACACCTTC CATKDRGNYGYTF
few TRBJ1-2 14 NA TRBV6-4 TGTGCCAGCAGTGACTCTCAAGGGAACTATGGCTACACCTTC CASSDSQGNYGYTF
NA TRBJ2-6 17 TRBD1 TRBV19 TGTGCCAGTAGTCCGGGACAGGGAATCTCTGGGGCCAACGTCCTGACTTTC CASSPGQGISGANVLTF
many TRBJ1-5 15 NA TRBV3-1 TGTGCCAGCAGCCAAGATCACCAGTCTAATCAGCCCCAGCATTTT CASSQDHQSNQPQHF
NA TRBJ2-3 15 NA TRBV6-4 TGTGCCAGCAGTGAAGGTGGGGCTGCCACAGATACGCAGTATTTT CASSEGGAATDTQYF
many TRBJ1-2 15 TRBD1 TRBV5-6 TGTGCCAGCAGCGCAATACAGGGGGCGGTCTATGGCTACACCTTC CASSAIQGAVYGYTF
NA TRBJ2-6 18 NA TRBV5-1 TGCGCCAGCAGCTTGGGCGGCAGGAGTGGTTCTGGGGCCAACGTCCTGACTTTC CASSLGGRSGSGANVLTF
NA TRBJ2-3 15 TRBD2 TRBV6-4 TGTGCCAGCAGCCCACTAGCGGAATTCACAGATACGCAGTATTTT CASSPLAEFTDTQYF
many TRBJ1-1 15 NA TRBV11-3 TGTGCCAGCAGCTTAAGGGCAGGGGAGAACACTGAAGCTTTCTTT CASSLRAGENTEAFF
few TRBJ2-7 13 TRBD2 TRBV29-1 TGCAGCGTAGTAGCGGGAGTGTCCTACGAGCAGTACTTC CSVVAGVSYEQYF
NA TRBJ2-7 14 NA TRBV15 TGTGCCACCAGCTCCGATCCTGGGGCCTACGAGCAGTACTTC CATSSDPGAYEQYF
NA TRBJ2-3 16 NA TRBV4-3 TGCGCCAGCAGCCAAGAGCTAGCGACAAGCACAGATACGCAGTATTTT CASSQELATSTDTQYF
many TRBJ2-7 15 NA TRBV20-1 TGCAGTGCTAGAGATTTCCAGGGCCGGACCTACGAGCAGTACTTC CSARDFQGRTYEQYF
many TRBJ2-1 15 TRBD2 TRBV28 TGTGCCAGCATCAACCGGGCTAGCGGGACTAGTGAGCAGTTCTTC CASINRASGTSEQFF
many TRBJ2-7 17 TRBD2 TRBV28 TGTGCCAGCAGTTGGAACGAGGGGACTACGCCATCCTACGAGCAGTACTTC CASSWNEGTTPSYEQYF
NA TRBJ2-7 12 NA TRBV29-1 TGCAGCGTAGAGAGCGGAACCTACGAGCAGTACTTC CSVESGTYEQYF
NA TRBJ2-1 15 NA TRBV7-2 TGTGCCAGCAGCCTGTCTAGCGTCACCTACAATGAGCAGTTCTTC CASSLSSVTYNEQFF
many TRBJ2-7 17 TRBD2 TRBV20-1 TGCAGTGCTACAATTACACCGGGACTAGCGGGAGATGGCGAGCAGTACTTC CSATITPGLAGDGEQYF
few TRBJ1-1 14 NA TRBV5-1 TGCGCCAGCAGCTTGTCGTCCTACGACACTGAAGCTTTCTTT CASSLSSYDTEAFF
NA TRBJ2-7 13 TRBD2 TRBV27 TGTGCCAGCAGGGCGGGAGGGCCCCACGAGCAGTACTTC CASRAGGPHEQYF
many TRBJ2-1 13 NA TRBV7-2 TGTGCCAGCAGCTTAACTACCTACAATGAGCAGTTCTTC CASSLTTYNEQFF